Here is one TCR beta chain with its context. The data derive from a study of blood T cells in healthy people across ages. Germline CDR1 and CDR2: SGHRS and YFSETQ. The length of the CDR3 is 14 residues. The J segment lost 7 bases and the V segment lost 1 base, leaving 6 bases of the junction unmatched. Combining a sample-barcoded 5' primer with a J-beta primer mix, a second PCR ran for about 6 to 11 cycles. Each CDR3 protein gets one entry after TCRdb re-called the 5' RACE reads with MiXCR. The data show roughly 1,000,000 distinct CDR3 sequences, with under 30% seen just once and around 0.75% held by the top ten. These data were also filed under a second study, of T cells of mothers and their children.

The receptor was derived from a girl aged 2 to 9 in good health. Source material: blood. This sequence joins TRBV5-1 and TRBJ1-2; 8 nucleotides agree with TRBD1. The CDR3 bases are TGCGCCAGCAGCTTGCCTGGGGACAGGCCTGGCTACACCTTC. This gives the protein CASSLPGDRPGYTF.